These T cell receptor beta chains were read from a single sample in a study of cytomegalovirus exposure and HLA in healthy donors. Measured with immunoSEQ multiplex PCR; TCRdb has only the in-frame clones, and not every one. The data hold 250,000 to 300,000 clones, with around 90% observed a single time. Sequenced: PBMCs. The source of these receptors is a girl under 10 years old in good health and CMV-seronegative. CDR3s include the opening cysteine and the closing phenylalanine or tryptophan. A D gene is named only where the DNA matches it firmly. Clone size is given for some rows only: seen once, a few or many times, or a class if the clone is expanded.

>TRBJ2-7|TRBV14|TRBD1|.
CASSEGQGGTWQYF
TGTGCCAGCAGCGAAGGACAGGGGGGAACGTGGCAGTACTTC
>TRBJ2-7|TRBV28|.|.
CATFDYDYEQYF
TGTGCCACTTTCGATTATGACTACGAGCAGTACTTC
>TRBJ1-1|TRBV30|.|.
CAWGQNTEAFF
TGTGCCTGGGGACAGAACACTGAAGCTTTCTTT
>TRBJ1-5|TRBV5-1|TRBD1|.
CASSLEGQGNQPQHF
TGCGCCAGCAGCTTGGAGGGACAGGGCAATCAGCCCCAGCATTTT
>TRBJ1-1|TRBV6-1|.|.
CASSEVGGMNTEAFF
TGTGCCAGCAGTGAAGTAGGGGGAATGAACACTGAAGCTTTCTTT
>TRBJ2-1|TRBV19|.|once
CASSTTIRGAYNEQFF
TGTGCCAGTAGTACAACCATCAGGGGGGCCTACAATGAGCAGTTCTTC
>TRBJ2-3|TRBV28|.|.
CASSSMGARTDTQYF
TGTGCCAGCAGTTCCATGGGGGCTCGCACAGATACGCAGTATTTT
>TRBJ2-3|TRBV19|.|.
CRASESTDTQYF
TGTAGGGCTAGCGAGAGCACAGATACGCAGTATTTT
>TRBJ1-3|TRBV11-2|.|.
CATARTRTVFANTIYF
TGTGCCACGGCCAGGACAAGAACAGTGTTTGCAAACACCATATATTTT
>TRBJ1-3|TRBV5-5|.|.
CASTLALYGNTIYF
TGTGCCAGCACCTTAGCTCTTTATGGAAACACCATATATTTT
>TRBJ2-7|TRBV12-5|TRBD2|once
CASGLVAGGISYEQYF
TGTGCTAGTGGTTTGGTAGCGGGAGGGATTTCCTACGAGCAGTACTTC
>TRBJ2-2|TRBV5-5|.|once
CASSSTSSANTGELFF
TGTGCCAGCAGCTCCACTAGCAGCGCGAACACCGGGGAGCTGTTTTTT
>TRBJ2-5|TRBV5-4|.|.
CASSLEEGQETQYF
TGTGCCAGCAGCTTGGAGGAGGGCCAAGAGACCCAGTACTTC
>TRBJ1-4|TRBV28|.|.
CASSTITEGNEKLFF
TGTGCCAGCAGCACGATTACAGAGGGTAATGAAAAACTGTTTTTT
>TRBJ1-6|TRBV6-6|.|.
CASRIPNTYNSPLHF
TGTGCCAGTCGAATTCCCAACACCTATAATTCACCCCTCCACTTT
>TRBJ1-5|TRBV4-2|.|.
CASSQDLGRMGNQPQHF
TGTGCCAGCAGCCAAGATCTGGGGAGAATGGGCAATCAGCCCCAGCATTTT
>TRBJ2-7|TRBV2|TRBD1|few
CASTFDRGREQYF
TGTGCCAGCACCTTCGACAGGGGGCGCGAGCAGTACTTC
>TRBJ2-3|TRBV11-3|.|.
CASSPGDSVSTDTQYF
TGTGCCAGCAGCCCGGGGGACAGTGTGAGCACAGATACGCAGTATTTT
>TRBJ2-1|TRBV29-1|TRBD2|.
CSVALAGVYNEQFF
TGCAGCGTCGCTCTAGCGGGAGTATACAATGAGCAGTTCTTC
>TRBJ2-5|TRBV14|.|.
CASSPGDKETQYF
TGTGCCAGCAGCCCCGGGGATAAAGAGACCCAGTACTTC
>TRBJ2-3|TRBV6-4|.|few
CASSDSKLADTQYF
TGTGCCAGCAGTGACTCGAAACTAGCAGATACGCAGTATTTT
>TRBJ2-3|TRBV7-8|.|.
CASEEGLLSTDTQYF
TGTGCCAGCGAGGAGGGTCTACTTAGCACAGATACGCAGTATTTT
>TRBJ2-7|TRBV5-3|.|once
CARSLDLAPLAYEQYF
TGTGCCAGAAGCTTGGATTTAGCGCCTCTAGCCTACGAGCAGTACTTC
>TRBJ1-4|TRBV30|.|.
CAWRTTRREKLFF
TGTGCCTGGAGAACGACGCGGCGGGAAAAACTGTTTTTT
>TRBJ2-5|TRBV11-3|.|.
CASSPRGFETQYF
TGTGCCAGCAGCCCTAGGGGGTTCGAGACCCAGTACTTC
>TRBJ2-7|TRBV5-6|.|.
CASSFSDRSYEQYF
TGTGCCAGCAGCTTCAGCGACCGCTCCTACGAGCAGTACTTC
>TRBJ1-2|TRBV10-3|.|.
CAISEGDGGYTF
TGTGCCATCAGTGAGGGAGACGGTGGCTACACCTTC
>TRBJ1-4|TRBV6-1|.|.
CASKPSGGFLEKLFF
TGTGCCAGCAAACCAAGCGGGGGGTTCTTGGAAAAACTGTTTTTT
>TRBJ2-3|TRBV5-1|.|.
CASSLALGPHGDTQYF
TGCGCCAGCAGCTTGGCGTTGGGGCCCCACGGAGATACGCAGTATTTT
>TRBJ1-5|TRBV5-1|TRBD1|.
CASSLEGAGNQPQHF
TGCGCCAGCAGCTTGGAGGGGGCGGGCAATCAGCCCCAGCATTTT
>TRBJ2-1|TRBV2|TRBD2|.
CASSGVALGGGGPYNEQFF
TGTGCCAGCAGTGGGGTGGCTCTCGGGGGCGGGGGGCCTTACAATGAGCAGTTCTTC
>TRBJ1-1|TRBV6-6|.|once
CASSLKVPVEAFF
TGTGCCAGCAGCCTTAAAGTCCCGGTTGAAGCTTTCTTT
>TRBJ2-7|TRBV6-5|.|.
CASSYSYGSVEQYF
TGTGCCAGCAGTTACAGCTACGGGTCCGTCGAGCAGTACTTC
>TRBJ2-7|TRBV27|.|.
CASRESGSFLEQYF
TGTGCCAGCAGGGAGAGTGGGTCGTTCCTCGAGCAGTACTTC
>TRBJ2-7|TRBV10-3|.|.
CAISESPGHGYEQYF
TGTGCCATCAGTGAGTCACCGGGACACGGCTACGAGCAGTACTTC
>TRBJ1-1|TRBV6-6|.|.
CASSTLNTEAFF
TGTGCCAGCAGTACACTGAACACTGAAGCTTTCTTT
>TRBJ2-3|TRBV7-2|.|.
CASSLDGRKGADTQYF
TGTGCCAGCAGCTTAGACGGGCGAAAAGGGGCAGATACGCAGTATTTT
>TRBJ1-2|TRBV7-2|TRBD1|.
CASSSWQDRVGFGYGYTF
TGTGCCAGCAGCTCCTGGCAGGACAGGGTGGGATTTGGCTATGGCTACACCTTC
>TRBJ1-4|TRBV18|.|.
CASSLGQTINEKLFF
TGTGCCAGCTCTCTAGGACAGACCATTAATGAAAAACTGTTTTTT
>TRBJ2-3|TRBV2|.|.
CASRSGVSTDTQYF
TGTGCCAGCAGATCCGGGGTTAGCACAGATACGCAGTATTTT
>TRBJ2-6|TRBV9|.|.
CASSVVPLSSGANVLTF
TGTGCCAGCAGCGTAGTCCCCCTCAGCTCTGGGGCCAACGTCCTGACTTTC